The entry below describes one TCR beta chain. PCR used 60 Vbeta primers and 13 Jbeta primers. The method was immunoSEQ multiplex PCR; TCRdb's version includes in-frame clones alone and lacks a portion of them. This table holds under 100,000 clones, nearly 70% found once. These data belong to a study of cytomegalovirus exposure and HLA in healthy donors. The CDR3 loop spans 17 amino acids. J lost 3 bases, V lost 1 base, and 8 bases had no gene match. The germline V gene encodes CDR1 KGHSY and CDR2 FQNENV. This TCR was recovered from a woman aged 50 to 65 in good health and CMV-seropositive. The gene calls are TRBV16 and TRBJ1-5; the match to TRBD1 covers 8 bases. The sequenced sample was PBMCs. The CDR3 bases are TGTGCCAGCAGCCAATTCAAAAGGGACAGGTTCAATCAGCCCCAGCATTTT. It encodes CASSQFKRDRFNQPQHF.